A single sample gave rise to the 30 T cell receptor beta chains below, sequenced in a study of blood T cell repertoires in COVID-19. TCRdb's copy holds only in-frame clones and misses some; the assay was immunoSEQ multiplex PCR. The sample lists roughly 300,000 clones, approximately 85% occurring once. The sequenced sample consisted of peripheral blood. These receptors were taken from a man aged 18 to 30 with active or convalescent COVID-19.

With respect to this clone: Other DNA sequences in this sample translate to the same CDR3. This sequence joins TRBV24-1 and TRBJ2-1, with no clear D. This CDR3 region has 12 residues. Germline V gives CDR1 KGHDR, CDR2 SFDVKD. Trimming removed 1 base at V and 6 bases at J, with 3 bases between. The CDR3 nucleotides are TGTGCCACCAGTGATTTTCGCAATGAGCAGTTCTTC. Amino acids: CATSDFRNEQFF.

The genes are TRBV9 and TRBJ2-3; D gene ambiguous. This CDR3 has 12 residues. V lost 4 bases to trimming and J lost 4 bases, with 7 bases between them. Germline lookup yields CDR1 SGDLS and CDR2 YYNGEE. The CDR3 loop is CASSPEADTQYF. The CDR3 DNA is TGTGCCAGCAGCCCCGAGGCAGATACGCAGTATTTT.

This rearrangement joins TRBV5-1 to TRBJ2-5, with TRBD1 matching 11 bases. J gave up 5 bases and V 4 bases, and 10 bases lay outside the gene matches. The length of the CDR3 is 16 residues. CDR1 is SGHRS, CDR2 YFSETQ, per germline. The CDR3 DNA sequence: TGCGCCAGCAGCATGCCCGGGACAGGGGGAATTGAGACCCAGTACTTC. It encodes CASSMPGTGGIETQYF.

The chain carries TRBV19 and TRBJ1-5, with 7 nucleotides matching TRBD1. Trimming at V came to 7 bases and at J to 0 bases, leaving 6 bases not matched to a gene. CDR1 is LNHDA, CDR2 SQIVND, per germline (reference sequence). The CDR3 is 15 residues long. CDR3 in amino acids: CASKPGTASNQPQHF. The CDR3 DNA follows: TGTGCCAGTAAACCCGGGACAGCTAGCAATCAGCCCCAGCATTTT.

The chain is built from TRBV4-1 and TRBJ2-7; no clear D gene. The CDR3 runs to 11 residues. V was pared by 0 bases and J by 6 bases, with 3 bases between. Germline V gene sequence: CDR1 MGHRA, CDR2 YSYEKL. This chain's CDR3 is CASSQESEQYF. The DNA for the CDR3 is TGCGCCAGCAGCCAAGAGAGCGAGCAGTACTTC.

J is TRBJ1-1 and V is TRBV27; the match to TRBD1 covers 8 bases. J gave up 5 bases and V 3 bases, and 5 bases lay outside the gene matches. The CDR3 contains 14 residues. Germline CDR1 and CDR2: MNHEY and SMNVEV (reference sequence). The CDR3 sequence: CASSFTGGWTEAFF. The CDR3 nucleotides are TGTGCCAGCAGTTTCACAGGGGGTTGGACTGAAGCTTTCTTT.

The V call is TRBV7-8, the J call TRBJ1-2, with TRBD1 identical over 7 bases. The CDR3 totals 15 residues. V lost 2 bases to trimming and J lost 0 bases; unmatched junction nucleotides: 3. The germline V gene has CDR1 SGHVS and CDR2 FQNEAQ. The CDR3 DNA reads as TGTGCCAGCAGCTTATCTGGGACAGCTAACTATGGCTACACCTTC. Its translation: CASSLSGTANYGYTF.

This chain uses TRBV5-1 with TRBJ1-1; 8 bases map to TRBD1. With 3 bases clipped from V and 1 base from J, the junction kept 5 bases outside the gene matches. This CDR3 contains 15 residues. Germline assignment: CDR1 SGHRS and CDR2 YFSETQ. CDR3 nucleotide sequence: TGCGCCAGCAGCTCCGCCGGGACAGGGAACACTGAAGCTTTCTTT. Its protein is CASSSAGTGNTEAFF.

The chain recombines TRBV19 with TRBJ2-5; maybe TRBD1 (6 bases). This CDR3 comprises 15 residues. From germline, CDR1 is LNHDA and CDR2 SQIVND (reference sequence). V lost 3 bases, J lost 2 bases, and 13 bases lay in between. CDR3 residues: CASSMRVTGQETQYF. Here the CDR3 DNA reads TGTGCCAGTAGTATGAGAGTCACAGGGCAAGAGACCCAGTACTTC.

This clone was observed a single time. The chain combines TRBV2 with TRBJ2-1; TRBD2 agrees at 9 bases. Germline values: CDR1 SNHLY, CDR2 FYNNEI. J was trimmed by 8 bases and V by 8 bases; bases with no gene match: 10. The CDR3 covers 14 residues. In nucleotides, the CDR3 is TGTGCCAGCGCCCCTAAGGGGACTAGCTATGAGCAGTTCTTC. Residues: CASAPKGTSYEQFF.

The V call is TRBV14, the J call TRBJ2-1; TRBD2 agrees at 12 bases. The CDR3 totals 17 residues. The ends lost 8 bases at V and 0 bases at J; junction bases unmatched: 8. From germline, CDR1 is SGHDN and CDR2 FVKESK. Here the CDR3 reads CASHRLAGENSYNEQFF. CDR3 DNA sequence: TGTGCCAGCCACCGACTAGCGGGGGAGAACTCCTACAATGAGCAGTTCTTC.

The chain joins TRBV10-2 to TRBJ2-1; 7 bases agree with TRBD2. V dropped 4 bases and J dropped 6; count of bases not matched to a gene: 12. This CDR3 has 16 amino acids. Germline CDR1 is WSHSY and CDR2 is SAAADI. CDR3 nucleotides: TGCGCCAGCAGTGGTGCCGGGACTATATTTTTCAATGAGCAGTTCTTC. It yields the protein CASSGAGTIFFNEQFF.

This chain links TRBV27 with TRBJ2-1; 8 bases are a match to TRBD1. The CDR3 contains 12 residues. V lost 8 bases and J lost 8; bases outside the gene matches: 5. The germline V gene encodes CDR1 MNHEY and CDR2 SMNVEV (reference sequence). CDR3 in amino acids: CASWTGMDEQFF. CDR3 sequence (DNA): TGTGCCAGCTGGACAGGGATGGATGAGCAGTTCTTC.

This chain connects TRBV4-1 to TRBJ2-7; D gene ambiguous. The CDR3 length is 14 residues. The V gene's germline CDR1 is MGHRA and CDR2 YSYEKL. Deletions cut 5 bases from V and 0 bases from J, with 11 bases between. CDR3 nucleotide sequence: TGCGCCAGCAGCATAGGAGTAAACTCCTACGAGCAGTACTTC. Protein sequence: CASSIGVNSYEQYF.

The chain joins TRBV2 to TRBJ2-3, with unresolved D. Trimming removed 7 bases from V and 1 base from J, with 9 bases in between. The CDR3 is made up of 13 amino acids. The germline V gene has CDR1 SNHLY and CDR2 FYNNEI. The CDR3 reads CASTKQGTDTQYF. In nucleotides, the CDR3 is TGTGCCAGCACTAAGCAAGGCACAGATACGCAGTATTTT.

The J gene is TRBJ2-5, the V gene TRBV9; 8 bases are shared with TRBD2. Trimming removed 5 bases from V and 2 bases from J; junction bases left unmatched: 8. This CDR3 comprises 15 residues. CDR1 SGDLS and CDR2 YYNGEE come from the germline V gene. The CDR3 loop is CASSFFGGAQETQYF. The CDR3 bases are TGTGCCAGCAGTTTCTTCGGGGGGGCTCAAGAGACCCAGTACTTC.

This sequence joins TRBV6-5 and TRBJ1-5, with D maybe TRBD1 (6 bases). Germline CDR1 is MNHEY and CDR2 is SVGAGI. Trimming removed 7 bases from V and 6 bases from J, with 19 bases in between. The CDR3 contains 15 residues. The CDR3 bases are TGTGCCAGCACCCCGTCGGGAGGGGGGGCTCAGCCCCAGCATTTT. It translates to CASTPSGGGAQPQHF.

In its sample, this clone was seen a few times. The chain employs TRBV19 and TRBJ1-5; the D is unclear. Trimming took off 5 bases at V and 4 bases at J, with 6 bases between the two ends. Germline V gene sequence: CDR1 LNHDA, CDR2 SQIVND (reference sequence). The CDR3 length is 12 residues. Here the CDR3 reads CASSETNQPQHF. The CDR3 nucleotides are TGTGCCAGTAGTGAAACTAATCAGCCCCAGCATTTT. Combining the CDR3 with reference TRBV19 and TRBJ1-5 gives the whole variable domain DGGITQSPKYLFRKEGQNVTLSCEQNLNHDAMYWYRQDPGQGLRLIYYSQIVNDFQKGDIAEGYSVSREKKESFPLTVTSAQKNPTAFYLCASSETNQPQHFGDGTRLSIL.

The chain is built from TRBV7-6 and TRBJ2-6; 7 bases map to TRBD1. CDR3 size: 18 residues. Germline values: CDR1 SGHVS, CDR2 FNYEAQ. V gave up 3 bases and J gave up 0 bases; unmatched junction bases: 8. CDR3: CASSFFLGGNSGANVLTF. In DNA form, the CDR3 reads TGTGCCAGCAGCTTTTTTCTAGGGGGCAACTCTGGGGCCAACGTCCTGACTTTC.

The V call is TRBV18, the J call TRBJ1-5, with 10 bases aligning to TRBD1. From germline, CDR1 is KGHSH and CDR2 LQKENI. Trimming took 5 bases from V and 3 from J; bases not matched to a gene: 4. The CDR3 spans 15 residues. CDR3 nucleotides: TGTGCCAGCTCAAGGGACAGGGGCCCCAATCAGCCCCAGCATTTT. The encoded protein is CASSRDRGPNQPQHF.

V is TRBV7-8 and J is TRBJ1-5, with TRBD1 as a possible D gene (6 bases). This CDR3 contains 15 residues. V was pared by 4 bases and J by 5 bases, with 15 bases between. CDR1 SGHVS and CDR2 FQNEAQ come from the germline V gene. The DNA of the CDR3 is TGTGCCAGCAGCTACCAGACAGGACGGGATCAGCCCCAGCATTTT. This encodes CASSYQTGRDQPQHF.

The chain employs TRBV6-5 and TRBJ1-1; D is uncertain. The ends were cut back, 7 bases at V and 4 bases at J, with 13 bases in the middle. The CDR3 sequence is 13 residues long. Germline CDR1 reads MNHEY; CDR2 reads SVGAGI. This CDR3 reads CASTPLAGTEAFF. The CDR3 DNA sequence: TGTGCCAGCACCCCCCTGGCGGGCACTGAAGCTTTCTTT.

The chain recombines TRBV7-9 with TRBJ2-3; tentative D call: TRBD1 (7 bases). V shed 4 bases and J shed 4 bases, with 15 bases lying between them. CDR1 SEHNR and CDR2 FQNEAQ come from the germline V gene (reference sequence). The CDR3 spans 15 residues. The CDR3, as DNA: TGTGCCAGCAGCTCACTTCAGGGGGGTCCAGATACGCAGTATTTT. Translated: CASSSLQGGPDTQYF. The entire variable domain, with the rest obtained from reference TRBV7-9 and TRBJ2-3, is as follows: DTGVSQNPRHKITKRGQNVTFRCDPISEHNRLYWYRQTLGQGPEFLTYFQNEAQLEKSRLLSDRFSAERPKGSFSTLEIQRTEQGDSAMYLCASSSLQGGPDTQYFGPGTRLTVL.

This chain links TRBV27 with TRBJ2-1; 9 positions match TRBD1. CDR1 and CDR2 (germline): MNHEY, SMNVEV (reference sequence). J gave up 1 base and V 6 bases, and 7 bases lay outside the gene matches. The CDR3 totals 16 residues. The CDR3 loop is CASRYRGTGSYNEQFF. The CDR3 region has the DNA TGTGCCAGCAGATATAGGGGGACAGGGTCCTACAATGAGCAGTTCTTC.

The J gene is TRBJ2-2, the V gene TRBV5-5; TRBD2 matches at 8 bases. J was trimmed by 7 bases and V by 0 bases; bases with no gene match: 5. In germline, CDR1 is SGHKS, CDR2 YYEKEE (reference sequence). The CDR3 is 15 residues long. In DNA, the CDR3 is TGTGCCAGCAGCTTGGCACGGGGGGGCTTCGGGGAGCTGTTTTTT. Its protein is CASSLARGGFGELFF.

Written as DNA, the CDR3 is TGTGCCAGCAGCCATTCCATGGGCGCCCTGAACACTGAAGCTTTCTTT. Encoded protein: CASSHSMGALNTEAFF. V is TRBV7-8 and J is TRBJ1-1, with no clear D. Between the trimmed V and J ends, which lost 5 bases and 0 bases, there was a span of 16 bases. Germline loops: CDR1 SGHVS, CDR2 FQNEAQ. There are 16 residues in the CDR3.

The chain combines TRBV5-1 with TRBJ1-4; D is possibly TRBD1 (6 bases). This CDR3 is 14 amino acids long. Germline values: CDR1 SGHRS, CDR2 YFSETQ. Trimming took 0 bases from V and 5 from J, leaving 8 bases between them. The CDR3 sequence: CASSLAGQNEKLFF. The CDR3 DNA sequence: TGCGCCAGCAGCTTGGCAGGACAGAATGAAAAACTGTTTTTT.

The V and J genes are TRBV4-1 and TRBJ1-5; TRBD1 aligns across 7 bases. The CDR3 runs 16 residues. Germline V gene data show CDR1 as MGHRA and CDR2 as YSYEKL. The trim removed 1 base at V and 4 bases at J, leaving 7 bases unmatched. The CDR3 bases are TGCGCCAGCAGCCAAGCATCCGACAGGGCGAATCAGCCCCAGCATTTT. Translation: CASSQASDRANQPQHF.

In nucleotides, the CDR3 is TGCGCCAGCAGTGGGGGAGTTGGGGTCCGAGAGACCCAGTACTTC. This codes for CASSGGVGVRETQYF. V is TRBV10-2 and J is TRBJ2-5; D is perhaps TRBD2 (5 bases). Germline CDR1 reads WSHSY; CDR2 reads SAAADI. With 4 bases removed from V and 4 bases from J, the gap between germline ends came to 16 bases. CDR3 length: 15 residues.

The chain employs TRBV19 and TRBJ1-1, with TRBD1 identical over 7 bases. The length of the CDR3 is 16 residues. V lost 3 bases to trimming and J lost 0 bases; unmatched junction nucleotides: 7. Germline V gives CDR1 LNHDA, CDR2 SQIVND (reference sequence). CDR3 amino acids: CASSIQGGRMNTEAFF. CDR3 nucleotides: TGTGCCAGTAGTATTCAGGGGGGTAGGATGAACACTGAAGCTTTCTTT.